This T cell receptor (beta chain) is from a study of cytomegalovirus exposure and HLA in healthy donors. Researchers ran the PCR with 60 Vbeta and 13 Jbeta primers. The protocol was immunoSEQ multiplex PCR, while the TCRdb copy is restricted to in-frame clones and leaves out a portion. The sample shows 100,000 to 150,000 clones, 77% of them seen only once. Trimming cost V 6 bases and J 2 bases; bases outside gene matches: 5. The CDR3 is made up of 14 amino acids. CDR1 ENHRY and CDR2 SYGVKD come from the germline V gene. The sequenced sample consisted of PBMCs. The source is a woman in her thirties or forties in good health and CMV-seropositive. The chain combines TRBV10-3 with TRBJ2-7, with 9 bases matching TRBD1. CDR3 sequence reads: CAISRDREAYEQYF. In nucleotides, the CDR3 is TGTGCCATCAGCCGGGACAGGGAGGCCTACGAGCAGTACTTC.